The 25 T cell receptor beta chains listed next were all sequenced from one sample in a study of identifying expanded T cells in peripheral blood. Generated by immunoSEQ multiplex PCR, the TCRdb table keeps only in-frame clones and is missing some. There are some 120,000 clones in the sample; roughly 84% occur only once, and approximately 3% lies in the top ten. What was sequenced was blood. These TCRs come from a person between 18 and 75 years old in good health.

CDR3 DNA sequence: TGTGCCAGCAGCCAAGAGGCCAGGGGTCCCTATGGCTACACCTTC. Translation: CASSQEARGPYGYTF. The rearrangement uses TRBV14 and TRBJ1-2; D possibly corresponds to TRBD1 (6 bases). CDR1 is SGHDN, CDR2 FVKESK, per germline. The V end was cut by 0 bases, the J end by 4 bases, with 12 bases between. The CDR3 is 15 amino acids.

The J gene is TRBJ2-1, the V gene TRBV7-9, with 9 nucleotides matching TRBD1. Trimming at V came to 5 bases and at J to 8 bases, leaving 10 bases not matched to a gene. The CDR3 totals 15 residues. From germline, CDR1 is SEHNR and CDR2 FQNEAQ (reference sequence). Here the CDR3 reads CASSAGTGMIDEQFF. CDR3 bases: TGTGCCAGCAGCGCCGGGACAGGGATGATCGATGAGCAGTTCTTC.

CDR3 sequence: CASSDGRGYTF. DNA of the CDR3: TGTGCCAGCAGTGATGGCAGGGGCTACACCTTC. This chain connects TRBV6-5 to TRBJ1-2, with D uncertain. Germline CDR1 and CDR2: MNHEY and SVGAGI. Deletions cut 5 bases from V and 8 bases from J, with 9 bases between. This CDR3 comprises 11 residues.

CDR3 region: CASSSGAALANEAFF. The CDR3 nucleotides read TGTGCCAGTAGTAGCGGGGCGGCTTTGGCGAATGAAGCTTTCTTT. The chain combines TRBV19 with TRBJ1-1; D might be TRBD1 (5 bases). V dropped 4 bases and J dropped 7 bases, with 19 bases sitting between them. The CDR3 extends over 15 amino acids. The germline V gene has CDR1 LNHDA and CDR2 SQIVND (reference sequence).

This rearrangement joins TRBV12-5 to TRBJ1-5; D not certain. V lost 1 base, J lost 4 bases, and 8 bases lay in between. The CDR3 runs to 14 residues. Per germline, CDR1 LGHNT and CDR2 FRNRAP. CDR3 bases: TGTGCTAGTGGTTTGGACTCTAATAATCAGCCCCAGCATTTT. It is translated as CASGLDSNNQPQHF.

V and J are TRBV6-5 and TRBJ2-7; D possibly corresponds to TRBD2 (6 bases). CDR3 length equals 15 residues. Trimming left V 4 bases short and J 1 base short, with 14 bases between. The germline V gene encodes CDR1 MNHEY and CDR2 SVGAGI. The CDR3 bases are TGTGCCAGCAGTTCAGGGAGGTATGGATCCTACGAGCAGTACTTC. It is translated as CASSSGRYGSYEQYF.

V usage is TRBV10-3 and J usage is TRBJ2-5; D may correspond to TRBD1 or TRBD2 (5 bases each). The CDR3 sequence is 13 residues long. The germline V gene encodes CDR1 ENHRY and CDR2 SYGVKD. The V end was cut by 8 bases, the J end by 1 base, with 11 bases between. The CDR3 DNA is TGTGCCATCCGCCGAGGGGTCCAAGAGACCCAGTACTTC. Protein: CAIRRGVQETQYF.

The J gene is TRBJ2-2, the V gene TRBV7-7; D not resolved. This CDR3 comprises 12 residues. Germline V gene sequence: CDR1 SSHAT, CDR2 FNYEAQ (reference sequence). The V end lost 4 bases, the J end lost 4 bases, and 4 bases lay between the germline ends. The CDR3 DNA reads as TGTGCCAGCAGCTCTCGCACCGGGGAGCTGTTTTTT. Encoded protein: CASSSRTGELFF. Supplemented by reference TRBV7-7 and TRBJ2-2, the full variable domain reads GAGVSQSPRYKVTKRGQDVTLRCDPISSHATLYWYQQALGQGPEFLTYFNYEAQPDKSGLPSDRFSAERPEGSISTLTIQRTEQRDSAMYRCASSSRTGELFFGEGSRLTVL.

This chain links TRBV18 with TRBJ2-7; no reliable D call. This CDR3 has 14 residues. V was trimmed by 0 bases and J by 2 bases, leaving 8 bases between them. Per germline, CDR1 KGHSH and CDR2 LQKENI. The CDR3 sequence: CASSPPSGPYEQYF. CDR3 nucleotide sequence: TGTGCCAGCTCACCACCGTCGGGTCCCTACGAGCAGTACTTC.

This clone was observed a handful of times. The CDR3 nucleotides are TGTGCCAGCAGCTTCATAACAGGGGCCGAGCAGTACTTC. It codes for CASSFITGAEQYF. This chain links TRBV7-2 with TRBJ2-7; 7 bases are shared with TRBD1. V lost 3 bases, J lost 6 bases, and 5 bases stayed unmatched. CDR3 length equals 13 residues. Germline V gene data show CDR1 as SGHTA and CDR2 as FQGNSA.

CDR3 bases: TGTGCCAGCAGTGAACTCCAACACCTTGGGGCCAACGTCCTGACTTTC. Translated: CASSELQHLGANVLTF. The chain couples TRBV6-1 to TRBJ2-6; D is undetermined. The V end lost 2 bases, the J end lost 3 bases, and 11 bases lay between the germline ends. Germline V lookup: CDR1 MNHNS, CDR2 SASEGT. CDR3 length equals 16 residues.

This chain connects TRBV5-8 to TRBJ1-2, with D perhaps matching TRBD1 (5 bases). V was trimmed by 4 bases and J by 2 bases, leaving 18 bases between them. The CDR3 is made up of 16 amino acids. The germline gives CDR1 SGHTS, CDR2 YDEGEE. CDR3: CASSPPPGLVNYGYTF. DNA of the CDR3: TGTGCCAGCAGCCCCCCCCCGGGGCTTGTGAACTATGGCTACACCTTC.

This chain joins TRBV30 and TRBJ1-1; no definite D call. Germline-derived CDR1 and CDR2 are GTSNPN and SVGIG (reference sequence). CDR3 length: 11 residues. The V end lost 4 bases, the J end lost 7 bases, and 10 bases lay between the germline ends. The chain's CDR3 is CAWKSGGEAFF. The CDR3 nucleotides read TGTGCCTGGAAAAGCGGTGGTGAAGCTTTCTTT.

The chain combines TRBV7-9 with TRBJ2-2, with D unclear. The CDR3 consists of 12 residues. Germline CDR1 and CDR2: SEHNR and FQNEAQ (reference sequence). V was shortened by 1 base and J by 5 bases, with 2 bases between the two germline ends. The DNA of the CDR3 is TGTGCCAGCAGCTTAGGGACCGGGGAGCTGTTTTTT. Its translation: CASSLGTGELFF.

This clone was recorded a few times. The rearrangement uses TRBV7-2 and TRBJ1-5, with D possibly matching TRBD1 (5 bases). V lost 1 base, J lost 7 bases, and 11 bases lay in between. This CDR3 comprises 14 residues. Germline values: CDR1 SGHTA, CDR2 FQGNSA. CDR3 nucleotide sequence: TGTGCCAGCAGCTTAGGGGGGTTTCGCCAGCCCCAGCATTTT. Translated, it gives CASSLGGFRQPQHF.

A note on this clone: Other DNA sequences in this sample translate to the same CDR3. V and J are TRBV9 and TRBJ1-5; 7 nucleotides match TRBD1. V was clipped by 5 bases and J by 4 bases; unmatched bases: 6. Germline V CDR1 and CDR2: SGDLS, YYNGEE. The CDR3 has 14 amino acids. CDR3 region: CASSAQGSNQPQHF. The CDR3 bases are TGTGCCAGCAGTGCACAGGGGAGTAATCAGCCCCAGCATTTT.

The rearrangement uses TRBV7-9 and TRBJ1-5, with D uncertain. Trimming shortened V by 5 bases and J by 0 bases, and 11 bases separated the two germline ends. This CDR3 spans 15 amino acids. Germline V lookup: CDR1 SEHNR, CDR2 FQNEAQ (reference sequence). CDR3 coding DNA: TGTGCCAGCAGCGACTCATTTGTTAGCAATCAGCCCCAGCATTTT. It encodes CASSDSFVSNQPQHF.

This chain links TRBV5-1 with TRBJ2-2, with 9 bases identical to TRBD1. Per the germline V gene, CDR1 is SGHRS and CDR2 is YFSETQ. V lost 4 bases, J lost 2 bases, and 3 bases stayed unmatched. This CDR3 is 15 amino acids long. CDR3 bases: TGCGCCAGCAGCCGGGACAGGGATAACACCGGGGAGCTGTTTTTT. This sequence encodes CASSRDRDNTGELFF.

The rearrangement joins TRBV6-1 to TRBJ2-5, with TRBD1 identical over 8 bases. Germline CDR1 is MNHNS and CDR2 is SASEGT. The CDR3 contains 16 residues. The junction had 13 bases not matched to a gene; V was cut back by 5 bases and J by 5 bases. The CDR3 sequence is CASSKGTGRAFETQYF. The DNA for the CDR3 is TGTGCCAGCAGTAAAGGGACAGGCAGGGCATTCGAGACCCAGTACTTC.

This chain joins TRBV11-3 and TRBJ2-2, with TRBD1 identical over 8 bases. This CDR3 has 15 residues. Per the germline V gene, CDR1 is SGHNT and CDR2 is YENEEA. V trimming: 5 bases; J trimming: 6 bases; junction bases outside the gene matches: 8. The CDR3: CASSAGQGIPGELFF. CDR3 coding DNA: TGTGCCAGCAGCGCCGGACAGGGAATACCCGGGGAGCTGTTTTTT.

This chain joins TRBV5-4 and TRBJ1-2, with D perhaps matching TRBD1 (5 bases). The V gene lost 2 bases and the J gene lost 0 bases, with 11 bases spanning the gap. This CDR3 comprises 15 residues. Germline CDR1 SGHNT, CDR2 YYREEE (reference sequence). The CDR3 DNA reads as TGTGCCAGCAGCTTACCTAGAGGGGCTAACTATGGCTACACCTTC. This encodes CASSLPRGANYGYTF.

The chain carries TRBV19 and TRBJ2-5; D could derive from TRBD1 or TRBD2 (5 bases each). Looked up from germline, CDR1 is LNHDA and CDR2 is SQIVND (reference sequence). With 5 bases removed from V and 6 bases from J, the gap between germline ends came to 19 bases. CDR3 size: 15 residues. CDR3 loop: CASSLLGTGVKTQYF. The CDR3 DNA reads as TGTGCCAGTAGTCTCCTTGGGACGGGTGTGAAGACCCAGTACTTC.

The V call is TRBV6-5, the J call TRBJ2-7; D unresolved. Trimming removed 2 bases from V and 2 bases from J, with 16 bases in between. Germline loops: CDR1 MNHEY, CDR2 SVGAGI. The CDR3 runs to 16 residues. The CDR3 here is CASSYTGTSWAYEQYF. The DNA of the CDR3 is TGTGCCAGCAGTTACACGGGCACCTCCTGGGCCTACGAGCAGTACTTC.

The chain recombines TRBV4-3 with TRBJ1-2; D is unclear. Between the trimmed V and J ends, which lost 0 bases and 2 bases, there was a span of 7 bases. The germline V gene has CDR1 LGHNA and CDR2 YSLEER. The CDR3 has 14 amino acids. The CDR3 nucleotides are TGCGCCAGCAGCCAAGAGGTCGACAACTATGGCTACACCTTC. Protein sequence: CASSQEVDNYGYTF.

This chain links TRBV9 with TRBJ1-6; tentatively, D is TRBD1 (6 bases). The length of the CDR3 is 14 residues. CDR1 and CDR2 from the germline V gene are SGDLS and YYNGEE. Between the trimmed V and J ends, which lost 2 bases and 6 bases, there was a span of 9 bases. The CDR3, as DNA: TGTGCCAGCAGCGTCACAGGGATTAATTCACCCCTCCACTTT. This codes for CASSVTGINSPLHF. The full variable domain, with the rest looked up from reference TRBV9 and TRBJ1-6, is DSGVTQTPKHLITATGQRVTLRCSPRSGDLSVYWYQQSLDQGLQFLIQYYNGEERAKGNILERFSAQQFPDLHSELNLSSLELGDSALYFCASSVTGINSPLHFGNGTRLTVT.